This is a list of T cell receptor beta chains from one sample in a study of blood T cell repertoires in COVID-19. Measured with immunoSEQ multiplex PCR; TCRdb has only the in-frame clones, and not every one. Of 400,000 or so clones in the sample, about 88% were seen once. The sequencing input was peripheral blood. These receptors all come from a woman aged 40-49 years with COVID-19, enrolled during active disease. The CDR3 runs from the conserved cysteine through the conserved F or W. Fields, in order: clone size, D gene, J gene, V gene, CDR3 protein, CDR3 DNA. The D gene is left open where the match is weak. Clone sizes are given selectively: once, few, many, or a class where the clone is expanded.

>-|-|TRBJ1-5|TRBV27
CASSFEVSGQPQHF
TGTGCCAGCAGTTTTGAGGTTTCTGGGCAGCCCCAGCATTTT
>-|TRBD2|TRBJ2-5|TRBV7-2
CASSLFRTSGGETQYF
TGTGCCAGCAGCTTATTTCGGACTAGCGGGGGAGAGACCCAGTACTTC
>-|-|TRBJ2-5|TRBV7-6
CASSLAPQYQETQYF
TGTGCCAGCAGCTTAGCCCCTCAGTACCAAGAGACCCAGTACTTC
>-|-|TRBJ1-1|TRBV7-6
CASSKTTGYNTEAFF
TGTGCCAGCAGCAAGACCACAGGGTACAACACTGAAGCTTTCTTT
>-|-|TRBJ2-2|TRBV7-2
CASSLYGGRGGELFF
TGTGCCAGCAGCTTATACGGGGGGCGGGGCGGGGAGCTGTTTTTT
>-|TRBD1|TRBJ1-2|TRBV7-9
CASTHTRGQGDGYTF
TGTGCCAGCACCCATACTCGGGGACAGGGGGATGGCTACACCTTC
>-|-|TRBJ1-4|TRBV6-2/TRBV6-3
CASTPWIPRIKEKLFF
TGTGCCAGCACCCCGTGGATCCCCAGGATTAAAGAAAAACTGTTTTTT
>once|-|TRBJ1-6|TRBV5-3
CARNLKDRGSNSPLHF
TGTGCCAGAAATCTCAAGGATCGGGGTTCTAATTCACCCCTCCACTTT
>-|-|TRBJ1-1|TRBV7-2
CASSLGRAMNTEAFF
TGTGCCAGCAGCTTAGGCAGGGCCATGAACACTGAAGCTTTCTTT
>once|TRBD1|TRBJ1-5|TRBV29-1
CSVAAGGINQPQHF
TGCAGCGTTGCCGCAGGGGGGATTAATCAGCCCCAGCATTTT
>-|-|TRBJ2-2|TRBV27
CASSLRQRTNTGELFF
TGTGCCAGCAGTCTTAGACAGCGCACGAACACCGGGGAGCTGTTTTTT
>-|TRBD2|TRBJ2-7|TRBV19
CASSIMGGSRSEQYF
TGTGCCAGTAGTATAATGGGCGGGAGTAGAAGCGAGCAGTACTTC
>-|TRBD1|TRBJ1-1|TRBV27
CASSPRQGPEAFF
TGTGCCAGCAGTCCCCGACAGGGGCCTGAAGCTTTCTTT
>-|-|TRBJ2-3|TRBV7-2
CASSQGLARYGQYF
TGTGCCAGCTCCCAGGGACTGGCCAGATACGGGCAGTATTTT
>-|-|TRBJ2-5|TRBV5-1
CASSLVGAEETQYF
TGCGCCAGCAGCTTGGTGGGGGCTGAAGAGACCCAGTACTTC
>-|TRBD1|TRBJ2-7|TRBV6-1
CASSEAMGQGASEQYF
TGTGCCAGCAGTGAAGCTATGGGACAGGGGGCTTCCGAGCAGTACTTC
>-|-|TRBJ2-1|TRBV27
CASSFVPLAYNEQFF
TGTGCCAGCAGTTTTGTGCCGCTAGCCTACAATGAGCAGTTCTTC
>-|TRBD1|TRBJ1-1|TRBV28
CASSFPSPGQGGAFF
TGTGCCAGCAGTTTCCCCTCCCCGGGACAGGGTGGAGCTTTCTTT
>few|-|TRBJ1-3|TRBV7-6
CASSLAPGAAIRNTIYF
TGTGCCAGCAGCTTAGCCCCCGGAGCAGCAATTAGAAACACCATATATTTT
>-|-|TRBJ1-1|TRBV3-1/TRBV3-2
CASSQFGQTEAFF
TGTGCCAGCAGCCAATTCGGACAGACTGAAGCTTTCTTT
>-|-|TRBJ1-4|TRBV28
CASRTGQKYEKLFF
TGTGCCAGCAGAACAGGGCAGAAGTATGAAAAACTGTTTTTT
>-|-|TRBJ1-1|TRBV12-3/TRBV12-4
CASSFGGTEAFF
TGTGCCAGCAGTTTCGGGGGGACTGAAGCTTTCTTT
>few|-|TRBJ2-1|TRBV28
CATRGTWEQFF
TGTGCCACCCGAGGGACTTGGGAGCAGTTCTTC
>-|-|TRBJ1-6|TRBV24-1
CATPHKLQHRIRLNNSPLHF
TGTGCCACTCCCCACAAACTCCAACACAGGATACGACTCAATAATTCACCCCTCCACTTT
>once|-|TRBJ2-7|TRBV20-1
CSATQGNEQYF
TGCAGTGCTACTCAGGGGAACGAGCAGTACTTC
>-|-|TRBJ1-1|TRBV12-5
CASVWLNTEAFF
TGTGCTAGTGTATGGCTGAACACTGAAGCTTTCTTT
>once|TRBD2|TRBJ2-2|TRBV25-1
CASSVESGRRNTGELFF
TGTGCCAGCAGTGTCGAGAGCGGGAGACGTAACACCGGGGAGCTGTTTTTT
>-|-|TRBJ1-5|TRBV6-6
CASSRTQGQPQHF
TGTGCCAGCAGTCGTACTCAGGGACAGCCCCAGCATTTT
>-|-|TRBJ2-6|TRBV7-3
CASSPDSHFSGANVLTF
TGTGCCAGCAGCCCGGACAGTCACTTTTCTGGGGCCAACGTCCTGACTTTC
>-|-|TRBJ1-2|TRBV2
CASSEARVYTGYGYTF
TGTGCCAGCAGTGAAGCGCGGGTTTACACGGGCTATGGCTACACCTTC
>-|TRBD1|TRBJ1-1|TRBV2
CASTDRSNTEAFF
TGTGCCAGCACGGACAGGAGCAACACTGAAGCTTTCTTT
>-|-|TRBJ1-1|TRBV6-5
CASRVTGNTEAFF
TGTGCCAGCAGGGTGACAGGGAACACTGAAGCTTTCTTT
>once|-|TRBJ2-7|TRBV27
CASSRLTGTGSYEQYF
TGTGCCAGCAGCCGCCTTACCGGGACTGGATCCTACGAGCAGTACTTC
>-|TRBD1|TRBJ2-2|TRBV12-3/TRBV12-4
CASSAGGSGELFF
TGTGCCAGCAGTGCAGGGGGTAGCGGGGAGCTGTTTTTT
>-|TRBD1|TRBJ1-2|TRBV6-5
CASSQDRDYGYTF
TGTGCCAGCAGCCAAGACAGGGACTATGGCTACACCTTC
>-|-|TRBJ1-6|TRBV18
CASSPRSRGNNSPLHF
TGTGCCAGCTCACCACGATCCCGAGGGAACAATTCACCCCTCCACTTT
>-|-|TRBJ2-3|TRBV7-8
CASSLLPPGPLTDTQYF
TGTGCCAGCAGCTTACTTCCCCCAGGTCCCCTCACAGATACGCAGTATTTT
>-|TRBD2|TRBJ2-3|TRBV6-4
CASSSGTSGSDTQYF
TGTGCCAGCAGTAGCGGGACTAGCGGTTCAGATACGCAGTATTTT
>-|-|TRBJ2-2|TRBV3-1/TRBV3-2
CASSQSGSTGELFF
TGTGCCAGCAGCCAAAGTGGGAGCACCGGGGAGCTGTTTTTT
>once|TRBD2|TRBJ2-1|TRBV27
CASSPRLAGGLGLYNEQFF
TGTGCCAGCAGTCCAAGACTAGCGGGAGGGCTAGGACTTTACAATGAGCAGTTCTTC
>-|TRBD2|TRBJ2-6|TRBV7-9
CASSLPGRGLAGANVLTF
TGTGCCAGCAGCCTCCCGGGGAGGGGCTTGGCTGGGGCCAACGTCCTGACTTTC
>once|TRBD1|TRBJ2-7|TRBV19
CASTRRGQGGYEQYF
TGTGCCAGTACCCGCCGGGGACAGGGGGGGTACGAGCAGTACTTC
>few|TRBD1|TRBJ1-2|TRBV28
CASSSETGFLQGYTF
TGTGCCAGCAGTTCGGAGACAGGGTTTTTGCAAGGCTACACCTTC
>-|TRBD2|TRBJ2-7|TRBV7-9
CASSTLADSYEQYF
TGTGCCAGCAGTACCCTAGCGGACTCCTACGAGCAGTACTTC
>-|TRBD1|TRBJ1-3|TRBV7-3
CASTTRTGGPGNTIYF
TGTGCCAGCACCACCCGGACAGGGGGCCCCGGAAACACCATATATTTT
>-|-|TRBJ2-1|TRBV24-1
CATSDNYWTDSSYNEQFF
TGTGCCACCAGTGACAATTACTGGACAGATAGCTCCTACAATGAGCAGTTCTTC
>-|-|TRBJ1-2|TRBV3-1/TRBV3-2
CASSLTNNYGYTF
TGTGCCAGCAGCCTAACAAATAACTATGGCTACACCTTC
>-|TRBD2|TRBJ2-7|TRBV13
CASSLGTSLLYEQYF
TGTGCCAGCAGCTTAGGGACTAGCCTCCTCTACGAGCAGTACTTC
>-|-|TRBJ1-2|TRBV10-3
CAISESREGYTF
TGTGCCATCAGTGAGTCCCGCGAAGGCTACACCTTC
>-|-|TRBJ1-3|TRBV19
CASTRYSTPLSGNTIYF
TGTGCCAGTACCAGATACAGTACCCCTCTCTCTGGAAACACCATATATTTT
>-|-|TRBJ2-7|TRBV12-3/TRBV12-4
CASSSDRNYEQYF
TGTGCCAGCAGTTCGGACAGAAACTACGAGCAGTACTTC
>-|TRBD2|TRBJ2-3|TRBV4-3
CASSQDLAGGPDTQYF
TGCGCCAGCAGCCAAGATCTAGCGGGAGGGCCAGATACGCAGTATTTT
>-|-|TRBJ2-3|TRBV2
CASRGDWRDTQYF
TGTGCCAGCAGAGGGGACTGGAGGGATACGCAGTATTTT
>-|-|TRBJ1-2|TRBV18
CASSRTRDGYTF
TGTGCCAGCTCACGAACGAGGGATGGCTACACCTTC
>-|-|TRBJ1-6|TRBV4-3
CASSIQFEYSPLHF
TGCGCCAGCAGCATACAGTTTGAGTATTCACCCCTCCACTTT
>-|TRBD2|TRBJ2-2|TRBV27
CASSSYRLAGDEKFGELFF
TGTGCCAGCAGTTCTTATCGACTAGCGGGAGATGAAAAGTTTGGGGAGCTGTTTTTT
>-|TRBD1|TRBJ1-1|TRBV19
CASSQGVNTEAFF
TGTGCCAGTAGTCAGGGGGTCAACACTGAAGCTTTCTTT
>once|TRBD1|TRBJ1-2|TRBV2
CASSSIYTGGNGYTF
TGTGCCAGCAGTAGCATCTACACAGGGGGCAATGGCTACACCTTC
>-|-|TRBJ1-6|TRBV30
CAWSVSGGAVDSPLHF
TGTGCCTGGAGTGTAAGCGGGGGCGCAGTGGATTCACCCCTCCACTTT
>-|-|TRBJ2-5|TRBV2
CASGGDRDWETQYF
TGTGCCAGCGGGGGTGACAGGGACTGGGAGACCCAGTACTTC